The entry below describes one TCR beta chain. Its antigen is currently unknown. Genes and germline are mouse. Read sequence stops 1 residue before the CDR3 end, and the germline J gene provides the missing end. V was clipped by 1 base and J by 0 bases, with 5 bases between them. Germline V gene data show CDR1 as SNHLY and CDR2 as FYNGKV (reference sequence). The CDR3 spans 14 residues. The data stem from a study of tissue T cells after allogeneic stem cell transplantation. Study-level results: Anatomically similar tissues had similar TCR repertoires within each patient.

The time point denotes: mouse harvest day 7 after allogeneic transplant. Tail vein injection delivered 10^7 T-cell-depleted bone marrow cells and 10^6 splenic CD5+ T cells. Mice had MHC-mismatched B6 into BALB/c GVHD, sampled day 7 or 14. Some clones are missing from TCRdb's copy, which holds only in-frame ones; the method was immunoSEQ multiplex PCR. The data hold some 6,700 clones, with 50% observed a single time. The sample was gut tissue. The origin of this receptor is a female BALB/c mouse given C57BL/6 T cells with graft-versus-host disease after an allogeneic hematopoietic cell transplant. The rearrangement joins TRBV3 to TRBJ2-3; the D is unclear. The CDR3 bases that were read are TGTGCCAGCAGCTTAGGTTTTAGTGCAGAAACGCTGTAT. Its protein product is CASSLGFSAETLY. The entire CDR3 sequence reads CASSLGFSAETLYF.